The 8 T cell receptor beta chains reported below all come from one sample, sequenced in a study of early T cells in non-severe SARS-CoV-2 infection. Using its own MiXCR run on the 5' RACE reads, TCRdb lists one record per CDR3 protein. Here the sample spans around 40,000 distinct CDR3 sequences, 4.5% to 7.5% being singletons. Sequencing was done on a sample of whole blood. The receptors originated from an adult who was a healthcare worker with PCR-confirmed SARS-CoV-2 infection or an uninfected control (not recorded which).

The chain has TRBV15 and TRBJ2-7; D tentatively reads TRBD1 or TRBD2 (5 bases each). V lost 1 base and J lost 4, with 17 bases in between. The CDR3 consists of 16 residues. Germline CDR1 LNHNV, CDR2 YYDKDF (reference sequence). CDR3 residues: CATSRAPSRDGYEQYF. Here the CDR3 DNA reads TGTGCCACCAGCAGAGCCCCGAGTCGGGACGGGTACGAGCAGTACTTC. Full variable domain (remainder filled in from reference TRBV15 and TRBJ2-7): DAMVIQNPRYQVTQFGKPVTLSCSQTLNHNVMYWYQQKSSQAPKLLFHYYDKDFNNEADTPDNFQSRRPNTSFCFLDIRSPGLGDTAMYLCATSRAPSRDGYEQYFGPGTRLTVT.

This clonotype was counted many times. The rearrangement uses TRBV6-5 and TRBJ2-7; TRBD1 aligns across 8 bases. Germline values: CDR1 MNHEY, CDR2 SVGAGI. The ends lost 7 bases at V and 6 bases at J; junction bases unmatched: 11. The CDR3 consists of 14 residues. CDR3 protein: CASNPGQALSEQYF. DNA of the CDR3: TGTGCCAGCAACCCGGGACAGGCCTTGAGCGAGCAGTACTTC.

This clonotype was seen ten or more times. V and J are TRBV10-3 and TRBJ1-5; 8 bases agree with TRBD1. V lost 4 bases, J lost 5 bases, and 4 bases stayed unmatched. Germline CDR1 reads ENHRY; CDR2 reads SYGVKD. This CDR3 is built from 14 residues. The CDR3 DNA is TGTGCCATCAGTGCGATGGACAGGGATCAGCCCCAGCATTTT. Translating gives CAISAMDRDQPQHF.

Remarks on this clonotype: A much larger clone differs from this one at a single base, so this may be a read error. The chain carries TRBV13 and TRBJ2-2; D is uncertain. Germline CDR1 reads PRHDT; CDR2 reads FYEKMQ (reference sequence). The CDR3 totals 14 residues. The DNA of the CDR3 is TGTACCAGCAGCTTAGGCCGCCCCCCCGGGGAGCTGTTTTTT. Residues: CTSSLGRPPGELFF.

In this sample, this clonotype turned up many times. The chain joins TRBV7-3 to TRBJ2-3; possible D gene TRBD1, 6 bases. The germline V gene has CDR1 SGHTA and CDR2 FQGTGA. The CDR3 has 17 amino acids. V was pared by 2 bases and J by 1 base, with 16 bases between. For the CDR3, the DNA is TGTGCCAGCAGCTTAGACGGCCACAGGGCTGGCACAGATACGCAGTATTTT. Its translation: CASSLDGHRAGTDTQYF.

In this sample, this clonotype turned up a few times. This chain uses TRBV6-5 with TRBJ1-4; 7 nucleotides match TRBD1. CDR3 length: 13 residues. From germline, CDR1 is MNHEY and CDR2 SVGAGI. The V and J ends lost 9 bases and 5 bases, in that order; junction bases with no gene match: 6. The CDR3: CASSRGRNEKLFF. CDR3 in DNA: TGTGCCAGTTCAAGGGGGCGGAATGAAAAACTGTTTTTT.

This clonotype was counted ten times or more. The genes are TRBV27 and TRBJ2-1; D might be TRBD2 (6 bases). The CDR3 spans 12 residues. The V end was cut by 2 bases, the J end by 10 bases, with 9 bases between. CDR1 and CDR2 (germline): MNHEY, SMNVEV (reference sequence). The CDR3 region is CASSLRGGEQFF. In nucleotides, the CDR3 is TGTGCCAGCAGTTTACGCGGAGGGGAGCAGTTCTTC.

The chain uses TRBV7-9 and TRBJ1-1, with D hard to call. Germline CDR1 and CDR2: SEHNR and FQNEAQ (reference sequence). The CDR3 length is 15 residues. V was shortened by 5 bases and J by 0 bases, with 13 bases between the two germline ends. CDR3 bases: TGTGCCAGCAGCCTTTCGGGCAACATGAACACTGAAGCTTTCTTT. Its protein product is CASSLSGNMNTEAFF.